These 7 T cell receptor beta chains were sequenced from one sample in a study of T-cell reconstitution after alpha-beta-depleted transplantation in children. The TCRbeta library was prepared with unique molecular identifiers. MiXCR, run by TCRdb on the PCR reads, gives a single entry per CDR3 protein. Among 200,000 or so distinct CDR3 sequences listed, 6.3% were seen once. This specimen was PBMCs, taken before TCRalphabeta/CD19-depleted stem cell transplant. The receptors come from a girl under three years old with combined immunodeficiency, due to receive a stem cell transplant.

This clonotype has ten or more counts. The V gene is TRBV7-2, the J gene TRBJ2-1; D is possibly TRBD2 (6 bases). V lost 1 base, J lost 9 bases, and 19 bases lay in between. The CDR3 is 16 amino acids. Germline loops: CDR1 SGHTA, CDR2 FQGNSA. The CDR3 coding sequence is TGTGCCAGCAGCTTAGACCCTTCAAGTAGCGGTAGTGAGCAGTTCTTC. Translated: CASSLDPSSSGSEQFF.

This clonotype was observed at least ten times. CDR3 sequence: CASRSWNEQYF. CDR3 nucleotides: TGTGCCAGCAGGAGTTGGAACGAGCAGTACTTC. The J gene is TRBJ2-7, the V gene TRBV2; D gene ambiguous. CDR1 and CDR2 from the germline V gene are SNHLY and FYNNEI. V lost 6 bases to trimming and J lost 5 bases, with 8 bases between them. The CDR3 is 11 amino acids.

This clonotype was seen at least ten times. Mismatch with germline at one junction end may stem from a read error. The chain uses TRBV7-7 and TRBJ2-1; TRBD2 agrees at 7 bases. The CDR3 is 13 amino acids. Germline loops: CDR1 SSHAT, CDR2 FNYEAQ (reference sequence). The CDR3 region is CASSLGGSDEQFF. The CDR3, as DNA: TGTGCTAGCAGCTTAGGCGGGAGTGATGAGCAGTTCTTC.

This clonotype showed up many times. The J gene is TRBJ2-1, the V gene TRBV6-2 or TRBV6-3, with no clear D. V was cut by 4 bases and J by 7 bases, with 14 bases left in between. The CDR3 runs to 14 residues. CDR1 MNHEY and CDR2 SVGEGT come from the germline V gene. CDR3 residues: CASSWVLHNNEQFF. As DNA, the CDR3 is TGTGCCAGCAGTTGGGTCTTACACAATAATGAGCAGTTCTTC.

This clonotype appeared many times. V gene TRBV5-6 combines with J gene TRBJ1-1; D is perhaps TRBD1 (6 bases). The CDR3 extends over 14 amino acids. V lost 3 bases and J lost 3, with 12 bases in between. Germline V CDR1 and CDR2: SGHDT, YYEEEE. CDR3 residues: CASSSTTGYTEAFF. Written as DNA, the CDR3 is TGTGCCAGCAGCTCTACGACAGGTTACACTGAAGCTTTCTTT. The entire variable domain, with the rest obtained from reference TRBV5-6 and TRBJ1-1, is as follows: DAGVTQSPTHLIKTRGQQVTLRCSPKSGHDTVSWYQQALGQGPQFIFQYYEEEERQRGNFPDRFSGHQFPNYSSELNVNALLLGDSALYLCASSSTTGYTEAFFGQGTRLTVV.

Only a few counts were recorded for this clonotype. As DNA, the CDR3 is TGTGCCACCAGCAGGGGGGTACACTATGGCTACACCTTC. It is translated as CATSRGVHYGYTF. J is TRBJ1-2 and V is TRBV15, with D possibly being TRBD1 (5 bases). Per germline, CDR1 LNHNV and CDR2 YYDKDF (reference sequence). V was clipped by 3 bases and J by 3 bases, with 8 bases between them. The CDR3 is 13 residues long.

The chain links TRBV5-6 to TRBJ1-1, with D perhaps TRBD1 (5 bases). The CDR3 is 17 residues long. Trimming pared 1 base from V and 5 bases from J, leaving 21 bases between. The germline V gene has CDR1 SGHDT and CDR2 YYEEEE. CDR3 in DNA: TGTGCCAGCAGCTTGTCCGCTTGGGTTTCGGACAAAACTGAAGCTTTCTTT. Amino acid sequence: CASSLSAWVSDKTEAFF.